Shown below are 23 T cell receptor beta chains from a single sample sequenced in a study of blood T cells in healthy people across ages. Primed by a sample-barcoded 5' primer and a J-beta primer mix, a second PCR proceeded for about 6 to 11 cycles. MiXCR, run by TCRdb on the 5' RACE reads, gives a single entry per CDR3 protein. The repertoire includes about 750,000 distinct CDR3 sequences, 40% to 65% of them detected once, and 41% sits in the top ten. Sequenced sample: blood. These receptors originate from a man aged 80 or over in good health.

The genes are TRBV5-1 and TRBJ2-1; perhaps TRBD2 as D (6 bases). V was shortened by 3 bases and J by 8 bases, with 18 bases between the two germline ends. The germline CDR1 and CDR2 sequences are SGHRS and YFSETQ. The CDR3 covers 15 residues. In nucleotides, the CDR3 is TGCGCCAGCAGCTGGGAGGCGGCAGGGATTCATGAGCAGTTCTTC. This encodes CASSWEAAGIHEQFF.

The J gene is TRBJ2-3, the V gene TRBV7-8; 11 bases map to TRBD1. Germline CDR1 is SGHVS and CDR2 is FQNEAQ. This CDR3 has 16 residues. Losses at the gene ends were 3 bases for V and 7 bases for J; bases not matched to a gene: 9. The DNA of the CDR3 is TGTGCCAGCAGCTTCGCTGGACAGGGGGCGAGGAATACGCAGTATTTT. Translated: CASSFAGQGARNTQYF.

CDR3 protein: CASSLFSRQPQETQYF. CDR3 coding DNA: TGCGCCAGCAGCTTGTTTTCGCGACAGCCCCAAGAGACCCAGTACTTC. V usage is TRBV5-1 and J usage is TRBJ2-5, with a tentative D call TRBD1 (5 bases). The V end lost 1 base, the J end lost 1 base, and 14 bases lay between the germline ends. CDR3 length: 16 amino acids. Germline loops: CDR1 SGHRS, CDR2 YFSETQ.

J is TRBJ2-5 and V is TRBV24-1; 14 nucleotides align to TRBD2. V was clipped by 0 bases and J by 11 bases; unmatched bases: 10. Germline lookup yields CDR1 KGHDR and CDR2 SFDVKD. This CDR3 comprises 17 residues. The CDR3 is CATSDLSGTSGSGEQYF. The CDR3 DNA follows: TGTGCCACCAGTGATTTGAGTGGGACTAGCGGGAGCGGTGAGCAGTACTTC.

This clonotype was seen at least ten times. The chain uses TRBV2 and TRBJ2-4; possibly TRBD1 for D (6 bases). The CDR3 has 16 residues. The germline CDR1 and CDR2 sequences are SNHLY and FYNNEI. V was clipped by 3 bases and J by 7 bases, with 19 bases between them. This CDR3 reads CASSDPGQSVGNIQYF. The CDR3, as DNA: TGTGCCAGCAGTGACCCTGGACAGTCCGTGGGGAACATTCAGTACTTC.

This clonotype was counted only a few times. The V call is TRBV7-9, the J call TRBJ2-7; D is possibly TRBD2 (6 bases). The germline V gene encodes CDR1 SEHNR and CDR2 FQNEAQ (reference sequence). CDR3 size: 15 residues. Trimming shortened V by 4 bases and J by 5 bases, and 18 bases separated the two germline ends. The CDR3 DNA sequence: TGTGCCAGCAGCTCCCTGGGGGGAGGCCACGACGAGCAGTACTTC. Translated, it gives CASSSLGGGHDEQYF.

The chain joins TRBV5-1 to TRBJ2-1; possibly TRBD1 or TRBD2 for D (5 bases each). Germline CDR1 and CDR2: SGHRS and YFSETQ. The germline V and J ends were trimmed by 0 bases and 8 bases, with 18 bases remaining between them. The CDR3 extends over 16 amino acids. The CDR3 DNA is TGCGCCAGCAGCTTGGGGCCCGGGACCCCCGGGGATGAGCAGTTCTTC. Protein sequence: CASSLGPGTPGDEQFF.

This chain joins TRBV7-2 and TRBJ2-1; TRBD2 aligns across 13 bases. CDR1 SGHTA and CDR2 FQGNSA come from the germline V gene. Losses at the gene ends were 2 bases for V and 5 bases for J; bases not matched to a gene: 15. The CDR3 runs to 20 residues. CDR3 loop: CASSLRRMGLAGNQHNEQFF. The CDR3 coding sequence is TGTGCCAGCAGCTTACGTCGGATGGGACTAGCGGGAAACCAACACAATGAGCAGTTCTTC. Based on the CDR3 plus reference TRBV7-2 and TRBJ2-1, the full variable domain is GAGVSQSPSNKVTEKGKDVELRCDPISGHTALYWYRQSLGQGLEFLIYFQGNSAPDKSGLPSDRFSAERTGGSVSTLTIQRTQQEDSAVYLCASSLRRMGLAGNQHNEQFFGPGTRLTVL.

The chain links TRBV20-1 to TRBJ1-4; the D gene is possibly TRBD1 (5 bases). V was pared by 5 bases and J by 6 bases, with 16 bases between. Germline assignment: CDR1 DFQATT and CDR2 SNEGSKA (reference sequence). This CDR3 spans 14 amino acids. The CDR3 nucleotides read TGCAGTGCTGGACGGACGGGGCTGGATGAAAAACTGTTTTTT. Its protein product is CSAGRTGLDEKLFF.

This sequence joins TRBV11-1 and TRBJ2-6; D ambiguous. CDR3 length: 15 amino acids. Between the trimmed V and J ends, which lost 1 base and 2 bases, there was a span of 6 bases. CDR1 SGHAT and CDR2 FQDESV come from the germline V gene (reference sequence). The CDR3 sequence: CASSLVTTGANVLTF. The CDR3 DNA reads TGTGCCAGCAGCTTAGTAACAACTGGGGCCAACGTCCTGACTTTC. Full variable domain (remainder filled in from reference TRBV11-1 and TRBJ2-6): EAEVAQSPRYKITEKSQAVAFWCDPISGHATLYWYRQILGQGPELLVQFQDESVVDDSQLPKDRFSAERLKGVDSTLKIQPAELGDSAMYLCASSLVTTGANVLTFGAGSRLTVL.

J is TRBJ1-2 and V is TRBV7-9, with 11 bases fitting TRBD1. The V and J ends lost 2 bases and 6 bases, in that order; junction bases with no gene match: 8. CDR3 size: 16 residues. CDR1 SEHNR and CDR2 FQNEAQ come from the germline V gene (reference sequence). The CDR3 DNA follows: TGTGCCAGCAGCTTATCGTGGGAGGGACAGGGGGATGGCTACACCTTC. Amino acid sequence: CASSLSWEGQGDGYTF.

V and J are TRBV20-1 and TRBJ2-5; D is unresolved. Germline V gives CDR1 DFQATT, CDR2 SNEGSKA (reference sequence). V dropped 5 bases and J dropped 5 bases, with 12 bases sitting between them. CDR3 length: 12 residues. CDR3 coding DNA: TGCAGTGCTGCAGCTAAAGTGGAGACCCAGTACTTC. Amino acid sequence: CSAAAKVETQYF.

This clonotype was counted only a few times. The J gene is TRBJ2-7, the V gene TRBV5-1, with 9 bases aligning to TRBD2. The CDR3 is 16 residues long. The germline CDR1 and CDR2 sequences are SGHRS and YFSETQ. Unmatched junction bases numbered 10, after V lost 0 bases and J lost 6 bases. As DNA, the CDR3 is TGCGCCAGCAGCTTGGGTGCGGGAGGGCCCTCGGGCGAGCAGTACTTC. Its translation: CASSLGAGGPSGEQYF.

This clonotype was counted only a few times. The rearrangement joins TRBV5-1 to TRBJ2-7; 8 bases are shared with TRBD2. This CDR3 has 15 residues. Per the germline V gene, CDR1 is SGHRS and CDR2 is YFSETQ. V shed 4 bases, J shed 0 bases, and the junction held 6 bases outside the gene matches. In nucleotides, the CDR3 is TGCGCCAGCAGCCCGAGGACTAGCACCTCCTACGAGCAGTACTTC. This gives the protein CASSPRTSTSYEQYF.

V and J are TRBV9 and TRBJ2-5, with TRBD2 matching over 7 bases. The CDR3 covers 15 residues. With V trimmed by 0 bases and J by 2 bases, 4 bases remained unmatched. CDR1 and CDR2 from the germline V gene are SGDLS and YYNGEE. CDR3 nucleotides: TGTGCCAGCAGCGTAGGGACTAGAGGGCAAGAGACCCAGTACTTC. This encodes CASSVGTRGQETQYF.

In this sample, this clonotype turned up once. The rearrangement links TRBV6-1 to TRBJ2-7; 8 bases match TRBD2. The CDR3 is 17 residues long. Germline CDR1 is MNHNS and CDR2 is SASEGT. V shed 7 bases and J 0 bases; nucleotides not matched to a gene: 14. CDR3 residues: CASTRGSGNDLSYEQYF. In DNA form, the CDR3 reads TGTGCCAGCACCAGGGGTAGCGGGAACGACCTCTCCTACGAGCAGTACTTC.

This clonotype was seen only a few times. The chain is built from TRBV15 and TRBJ2-7, with 12 bases fitting TRBD2. The CDR3 loop spans 16 amino acids. Trimming cost V 5 bases and J 1 base; bases outside gene matches: 6. The V gene's germline CDR1 is LNHNV and CDR2 YYDKDF (reference sequence). The CDR3: CATSHTSGRFSYEQYF. DNA for the CDR3: TGTGCCACCAGCCATACTAGCGGGAGGTTTTCCTACGAGCAGTACTTC.

Only a few counts were recorded for this clonotype. This chain joins TRBV20-1 and TRBJ2-5; no clear D. CDR3 size: 15 residues. V gave up 0 bases and J gave up 5 bases, with 16 bases separating them. CDR1 and CDR2 (germline): DFQATT, SNEGSKA (reference sequence). For the CDR3, the DNA is TGCAGTGCTAGAGATCTAAGACGACCGAGGGAGACCCAGTACTTC. Translation gives CSARDLRRPRETQYF.

The table lists this clonotype with a few counts. The genes are TRBV10-3 and TRBJ2-5; D is tentatively TRBD1 or TRBD2 (6 bases each). The CDR3 extends over 14 amino acids. Germline V gene lookup returns CDR1 ENHRY and CDR2 SYGVKD. V lost 4 bases to trimming and J lost 2 bases, with 11 bases between them. For the CDR3, the DNA is TGTGCCATCAGTGGGGGGGCGTATCAAGAGACCCAGTACTTC. Protein sequence: CAISGGAYQETQYF.

This clonotype has more than one count but fewer than ten. The chain combines TRBV20-1 with TRBJ1-5, with TRBD1 matching 9 bases. V gave up 8 bases and J gave up 6 bases; unmatched junction bases: 11. The length of the CDR3 is 14 residues. The germline CDR1 and CDR2 sequences are DFQATT and SNEGSKA (reference sequence). CDR3: CSTTGGGLGQPQHF. The CDR3 DNA is TGCAGTACCACAGGGGGCGGTTTAGGTCAGCCCCAGCATTTT.

This clonotype appeared a few times. This sequence joins TRBV6-5 and TRBJ2-5; D gene ambiguous. The ends were cut back, 8 bases at V and 10 bases at J, with 17 bases in the middle. The CDR3 has 12 residues. Germline loops: CDR1 MNHEY, CDR2 SVGAGI. CDR3 in DNA: TGTGCCAGCGGACCTACATCTCGGTTCCAGTACTTC. Its protein is CASGPTSRFQYF.

This clonotype was picked up a small number of times. The chain combines TRBV2 with TRBJ2-3, with 9 bases matching TRBD2. Trimming removed 2 bases from V and 14 bases from J; junction bases left unmatched: 17. CDR3 length equals 16 residues. Germline V gives CDR1 SNHLY, CDR2 FYNNEI. The CDR3 spells CASSEFPSGVGRYAYF. The CDR3 bases are TGTGCCAGCAGTGAATTTCCTAGCGGGGTAGGCAGATACGCGTATTTT.

The chain joins TRBV27 to TRBJ2-2; TRBD1 matches at 10 bases. This CDR3 contains 15 residues. Germline V gene lookup returns CDR1 MNHEY and CDR2 SMNVEV (reference sequence). The ends lost 7 bases at V and 5 bases at J; junction bases unmatched: 7. CDR3 amino acids: CASTTTGGKTGELFF. The CDR3 nucleotides read TGTGCCAGCACCACGACAGGGGGCAAGACCGGGGAGCTGTTTTTT.